The clone carrying this T cell receptor (beta chain) was detected only a few times. TCRdb used MiXCR to reprocess the RT-PCR reads, holding one entry per CDR3 protein. The repertoire holds 150,000 to 200,000 distinct CDR3 sequences, 9.5% to 12% seen once, with roughly 36% in the top ten. The entry originates in a study of response to subunit inactivated influenza vaccine. Sequenced here: CD8+ T cells sorted from PBMCs, sampled around 25 months after vaccination. This TCR was recovered from a man aged 45 to 70 who received an inactivated influenza vaccine.

Written as DNA, the CDR3 is TGTGCCAGCAGCCCCCGGGAGAACGACGGAAACATTCAGTACTTC. It is translated as CASSPRENDGNIQYF. The gene calls are TRBV4-2 and TRBJ2-4; possible D gene TRBD2, 6 bases. Deletions cut 4 bases from V and 6 bases from J, with 16 bases between. The CDR3 has 15 residues. Germline CDR1 and CDR2: LGHNA and YNFKEQ.